This T cell receptor beta chain was recovered during a study of T-cell memory formation after mild COVID-19. Study summary: TCR clusters largely stayed donor specific.

Broader study findings: Pre-infection memory carried some responding clones, suggesting that cross-reactive memory joined.

This clonotype was seen only a few times. Its antigen is not known. Constant-segment primers were used for 5'RACE, and the resulting TCR alpha and TCR beta cDNA libraries carried sample barcodes and UMIs. TCRdb analysed the 5' RACE reads with MiXCR anew, one entry per CDR3 protein. The repertoire holds under 600,000 distinct CDR3 sequences, with roughly 21% as singletons. Trimming took 0 bases from V and 0 from J; bases not matched to a gene: 9. Per germline, CDR1 MNHEY and CDR2 SVGAGI. The CDR3 sequence is 19 residues long. The chain uses TRBV6-5 and TRBJ2-3; TRBD2 matches at 10 bases. The specimen sequenced was PBMCs or a T cell subset sorted from them (not recorded which). The TCR comes from an adult woman who had mild COVID-19 (a few samples of this study predate the infection). Cell type and time point are not known. The CDR3 bases are TGTGCCAGCAGTTACTCGAAGGTAGCGGGGGGTTCGAGCACAGATACGCAGTATTTT. This codes for CASSYSKVAGGSSTDTQYF.